This T cell receptor beta chain was captured by sequencing in a study of blood T cell repertoires in COVID-19. Looking at the study overall: From T cells, B-cell-depleted T cells, or PBMCs came the material, which was cDNA or gDNA.

Profiled with immunoSEQ multiplex PCR; TCRdb holds only in-frame clones, not every one. Of hundreds of thousands of clones listed, around 86% were seen once; the top ten hold over 2%. CDR1 ENHRY and CDR2 SYGVKD come from the germline V gene. The CDR3 is 16 residues long. V trimming: 4 bases; J trimming: 2 bases; junction bases outside the gene matches: 6. This rearrangement joins TRBV10-3 to TRBJ2-3, with 10 nucleotides matching TRBD2. This TCR derives from a woman in her forties or fifties who had recovered from COVID-19. Sequenced sample: PBMCs or T cells enriched from blood (not recorded which). The CDR3 region is CAISGVAGGLTDTQYF. CDR3 sequence (DNA): TGTGCCATCAGTGGTGTAGCGGGGGGCCTCACAGATACGCAGTATTTT.